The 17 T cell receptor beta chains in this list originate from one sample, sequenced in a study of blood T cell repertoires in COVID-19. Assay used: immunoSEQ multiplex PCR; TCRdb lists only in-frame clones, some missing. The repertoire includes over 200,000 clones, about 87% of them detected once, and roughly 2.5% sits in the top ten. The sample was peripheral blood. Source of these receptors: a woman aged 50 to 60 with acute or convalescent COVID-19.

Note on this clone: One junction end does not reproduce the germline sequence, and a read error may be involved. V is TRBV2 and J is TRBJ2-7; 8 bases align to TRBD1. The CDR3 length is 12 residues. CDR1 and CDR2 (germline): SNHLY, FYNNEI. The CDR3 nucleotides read TGTGCCAGCAGTGTTGGCGGTCTGACAGGGGACTTC. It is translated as CASSVGGLTGDF.

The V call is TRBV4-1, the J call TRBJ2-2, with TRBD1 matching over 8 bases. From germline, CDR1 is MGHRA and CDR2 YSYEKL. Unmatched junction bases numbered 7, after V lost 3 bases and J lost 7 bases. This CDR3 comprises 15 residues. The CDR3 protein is CASSHGQGPSGELFF. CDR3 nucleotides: TGCGCCAGCAGCCACGGACAGGGTCCGAGCGGGGAGCTGTTTTTT.

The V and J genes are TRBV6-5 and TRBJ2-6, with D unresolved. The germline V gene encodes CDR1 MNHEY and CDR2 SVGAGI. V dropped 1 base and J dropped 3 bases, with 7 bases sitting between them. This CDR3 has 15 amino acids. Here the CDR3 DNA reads TGTGCCAGCAGTTACTTCGGTCGTGGGGCCAACGTCCTGACTTTC. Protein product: CASSYFGRGANVLTF.

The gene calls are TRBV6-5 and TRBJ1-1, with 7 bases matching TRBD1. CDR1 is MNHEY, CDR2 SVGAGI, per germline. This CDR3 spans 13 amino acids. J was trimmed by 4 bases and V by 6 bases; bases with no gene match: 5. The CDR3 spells CASRLTGATEAFF. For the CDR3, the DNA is TGTGCCAGCAGATTAACAGGGGCCACTGAAGCTTTCTTT.

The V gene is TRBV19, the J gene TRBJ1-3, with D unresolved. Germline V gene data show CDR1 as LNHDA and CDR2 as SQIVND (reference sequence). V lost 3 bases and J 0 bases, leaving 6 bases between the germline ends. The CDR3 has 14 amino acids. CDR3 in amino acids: CASSIGGSGNTIYF. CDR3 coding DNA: TGTGCCAGTAGTATCGGTGGCTCTGGAAACACCATATATTTT.

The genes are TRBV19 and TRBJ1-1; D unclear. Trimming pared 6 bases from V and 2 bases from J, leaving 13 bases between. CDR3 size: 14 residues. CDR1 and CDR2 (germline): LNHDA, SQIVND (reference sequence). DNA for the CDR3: TGTGCCAGTAGCCCCCTTGAACTAAACACTGAAGCTTTCTTT. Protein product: CASSPLELNTEAFF.

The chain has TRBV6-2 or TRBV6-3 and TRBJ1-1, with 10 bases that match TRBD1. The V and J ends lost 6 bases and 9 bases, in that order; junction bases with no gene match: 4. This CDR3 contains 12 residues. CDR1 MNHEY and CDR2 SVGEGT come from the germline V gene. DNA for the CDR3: TGTGCCAGCAGCGGACAGGGGGTTCAAGCTTTCTTT. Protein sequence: CASSGQGVQAFF.

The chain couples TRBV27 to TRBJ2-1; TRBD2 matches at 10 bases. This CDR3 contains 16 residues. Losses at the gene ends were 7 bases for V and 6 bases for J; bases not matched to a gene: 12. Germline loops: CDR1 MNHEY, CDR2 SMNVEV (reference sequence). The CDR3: CASTGTSARPFNEQFF. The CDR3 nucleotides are TGTGCCAGCACCGGGACTAGCGCAAGACCTTTCAATGAGCAGTTCTTC.

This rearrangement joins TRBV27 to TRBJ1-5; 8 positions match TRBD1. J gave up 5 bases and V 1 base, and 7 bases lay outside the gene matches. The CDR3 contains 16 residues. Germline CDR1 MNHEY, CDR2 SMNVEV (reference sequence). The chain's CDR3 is CASSLLGRGHDQPQHF. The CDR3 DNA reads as TGTGCCAGCAGTTTATTGGGCAGGGGGCACGATCAGCCCCAGCATTTT.

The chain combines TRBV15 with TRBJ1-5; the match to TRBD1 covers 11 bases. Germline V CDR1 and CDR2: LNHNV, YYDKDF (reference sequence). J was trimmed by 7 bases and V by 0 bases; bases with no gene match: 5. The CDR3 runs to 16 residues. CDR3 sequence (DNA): TGTGCCACCAGCAGAGATCGGACAGGGGGCCGACAGCCCCAGCATTTT. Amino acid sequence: CATSRDRTGGRQPQHF. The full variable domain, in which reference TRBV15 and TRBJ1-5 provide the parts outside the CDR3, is DAMVIQNPRYQVTQFGKPVTLSCSQTLNHNVMYWYQQKSSQAPKLLFHYYDKDFNNEADTPDNFQSRRPNTSFCFLDIRSPGLGDTAMYLCATSRDRTGGRQPQHFGDGTRLSIL.

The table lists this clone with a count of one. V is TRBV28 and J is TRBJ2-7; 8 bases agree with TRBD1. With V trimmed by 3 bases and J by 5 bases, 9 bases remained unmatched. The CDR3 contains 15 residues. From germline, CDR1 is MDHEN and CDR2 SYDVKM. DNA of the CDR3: TGTGCCAGCAGTTTTGGTTGGGACAGGCGCGACGAGCAGTACTTC. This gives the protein CASSFGWDRRDEQYF.

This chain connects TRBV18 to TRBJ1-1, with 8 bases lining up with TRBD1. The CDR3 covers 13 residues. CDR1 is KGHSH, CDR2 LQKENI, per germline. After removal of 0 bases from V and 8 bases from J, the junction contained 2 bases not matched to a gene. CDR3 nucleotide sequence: TGTGCCAGCTCACCACCGGCAGGGGGCGAAGCTTTCTTT. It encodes CASSPPAGGEAFF.

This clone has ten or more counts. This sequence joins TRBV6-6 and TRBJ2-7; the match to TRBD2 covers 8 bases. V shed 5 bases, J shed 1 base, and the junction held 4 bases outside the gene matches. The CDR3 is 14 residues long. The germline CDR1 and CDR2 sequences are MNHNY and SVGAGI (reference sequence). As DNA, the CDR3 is TGTGCCAGCAGTCCAAAGCGGGAGTCCTACGAGCAGTACTTC. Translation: CASSPKRESYEQYF.

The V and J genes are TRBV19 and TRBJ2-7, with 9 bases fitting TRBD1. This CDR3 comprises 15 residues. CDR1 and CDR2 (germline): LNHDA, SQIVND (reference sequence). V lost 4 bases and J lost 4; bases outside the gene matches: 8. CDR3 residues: CASSTPDRGWYEQYF. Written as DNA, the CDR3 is TGTGCCAGTAGTACCCCCGACAGGGGGTGGTACGAGCAGTACTTC.

CDR3 nucleotide sequence: TGTGCCAGCAGCTTAGCGGGACAGGGAAAAAACTATGGCTACACCTTC. As protein: CASSLAGQGKNYGYTF. The rearrangement links TRBV7-9 to TRBJ1-2, with 9 bases fitting TRBD1. With V trimmed by 0 bases and J by 2 bases, 4 bases remained unmatched. Germline CDR1 is SEHNR and CDR2 is FQNEAQ (reference sequence). CDR3 size: 16 residues. The complete variable domain, with remaining parts taken from reference TRBV7-9 and TRBJ1-2, reads DTGVSQNPRHKITKRGQNVTFRCDPISEHNRLYWYRQTLGQGPEFLTYFQNEAQLEKSRLLSDRFSAERPKGSFSTLEIQRTEQGDSAMYLCASSLAGQGKNYGYTFGSGTRLTVV.

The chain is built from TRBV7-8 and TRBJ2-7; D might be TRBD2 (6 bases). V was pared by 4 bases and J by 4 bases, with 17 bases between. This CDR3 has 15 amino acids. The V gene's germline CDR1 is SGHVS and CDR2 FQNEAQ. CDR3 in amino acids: CASSSRLGSDYEQYF. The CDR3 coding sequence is TGTGCCAGCAGCTCAAGACTAGGTTCGGATTACGAGCAGTACTTC.

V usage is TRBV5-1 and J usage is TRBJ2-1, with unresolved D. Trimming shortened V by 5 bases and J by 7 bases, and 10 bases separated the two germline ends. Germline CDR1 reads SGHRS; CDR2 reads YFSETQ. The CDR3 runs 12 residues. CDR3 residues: CASSYQLNEQFF. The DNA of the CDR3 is TGCGCCAGCAGTTACCAGTTGAATGAGCAGTTCTTC.